This T cell receptor beta chain is from a study of shared clonotypes between healthy human individuals. Study at large: A couple of women and a few men aged 18 to 49 made up the donors.

The germline V gene encodes CDR1 SGHRS and CDR2 YFSETQ. The ends lost 0 bases at V and 2 bases at J; junction bases unmatched: 7. The CDR3 contains 16 residues. Replicate PCRs for sorted subsets used about 200 ng DNA; this equaled tens of thousands of T cell genomes. Sequencing was performed with immunoSEQ multiplex PCR; in TCRdb, only in-frame clones are kept and a portion is missing. The table has roughly 2.6 million clones, approximately 90% seen once. Sequenced sample: naive CD4+ T cells sorted from blood. The subset denotes: CD45RA+ positively selected. The V call is TRBV5-1, the J call TRBJ2-5, with 7 bases lining up with TRBD1. The TCR was taken from a man younger than 30 in good health. The CDR3 loop is CASSLAAGGFQETQYF. For the CDR3, the DNA is TGCGCCAGCAGCTTGGCGGCAGGGGGATTTCAAGAGACCCAGTACTTC.